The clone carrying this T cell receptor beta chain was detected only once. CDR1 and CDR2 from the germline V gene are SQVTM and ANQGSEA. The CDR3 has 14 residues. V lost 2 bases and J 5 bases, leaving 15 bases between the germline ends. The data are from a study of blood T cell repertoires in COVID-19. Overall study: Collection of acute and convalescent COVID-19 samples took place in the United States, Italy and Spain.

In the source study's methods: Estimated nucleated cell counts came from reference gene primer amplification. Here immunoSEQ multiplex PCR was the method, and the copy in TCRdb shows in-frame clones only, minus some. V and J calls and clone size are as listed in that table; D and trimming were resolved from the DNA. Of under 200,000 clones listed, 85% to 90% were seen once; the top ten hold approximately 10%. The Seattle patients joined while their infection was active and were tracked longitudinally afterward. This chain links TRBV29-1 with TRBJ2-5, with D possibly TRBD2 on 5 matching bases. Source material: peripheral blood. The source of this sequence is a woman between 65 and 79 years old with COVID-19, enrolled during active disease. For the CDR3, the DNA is TGCAGCGTTGAAACGGGGAACTACCGGGAGACCCAGTACTTC. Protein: CSVETGNYRETQYF.